A single sample is the source of the 6 T cell receptor beta chains below, sequenced in a study of breast tumors, draining lymph nodes, adjacent tissues. TCRdb reprocessed the multiplex PCR reads via MiXCR and lists one record per CDR3 protein. The table lists over 200,000 distinct CDR3 sequences, nearly 35% of them singletons. Axillary draining lymph nodes of breast cancer patients supplied the node samples. The source material was axillary lymph node tissue. These receptors all stem from a female donor with breast cancer. Some clones in this sample may be carry-over from other donors' samples.

V gene TRBV7-6 combines with J gene TRBJ2-3, with 11 bases that match TRBD2. From germline, CDR1 is SGHVS and CDR2 FNYEAQ. The V and J ends lost 6 bases and 4 bases, in that order; junction bases with no gene match: 6. CDR3 length: 15 residues. CDR3 amino acids: CASRALAGGSDTQYF. CDR3 DNA: TGTGCCAGCAGAGCTCTAGCGGGAGGATCAGATACGCAGTATTTT.

This clonotype was recorded at least ten times. J is TRBJ1-2 and V is TRBV28; 8 nucleotides match TRBD1. Germline V CDR1 and CDR2: MDHEN, SYDVKM. The CDR3 runs 16 residues. Trimming cost V 2 bases and J 4 bases; bases outside gene matches: 9. The CDR3 sequence: CASSLRKGQGVYGYTF. In DNA form, the CDR3 reads TGTGCCAGCAGTTTACGAAAAGGACAGGGAGTCTATGGCTACACCTTC.

This clonotype was recorded at least ten times. CDR3 sequence (DNA): TGTGCCAGCAGTTCCGGGGCAGCCACAGTGCACACCGGGGAGCTGTTTTTT. Encoded protein: CASSSGAATVHTGELFF. The chain uses TRBV6-5 and TRBJ2-2; the D gene could be TRBD1 or TRBD2 (5 bases each). Germline values: CDR1 MNHEY, CDR2 SVGAGI. The ends were cut back, 4 bases at V and 3 bases at J, with 18 bases in the middle. This CDR3 contains 17 residues.

This clonotype was picked up many times. This rearrangement joins TRBV14 to TRBJ2-5, with 7 bases lining up with TRBD1. The junction had 7 bases not matched to a gene; V was cut back by 4 bases and J by 5 bases. The CDR3 totals 14 residues. CDR1 is SGHDN and CDR2 is FVKESK in the germline V gene. CDR3 nucleotide sequence: TGTGCCAGCAGCCTGACAGGGAGCGGCGAGACCCAGTACTTC. Translating gives CASSLTGSGETQYF.

The chain is built from TRBV6-1 and TRBJ2-3; D remains ambiguous. There are 14 residues in the CDR3. Deletions cut 1 base from V and 2 bases from J, with 7 bases between. The germline V gene has CDR1 MNHNS and CDR2 SASEGT. CDR3: CASSEGEYTDTQYF. As DNA, the CDR3 is TGTGCCAGCAGTGAAGGAGAATACACAGATACGCAGTATTTT.

This clonotype was seen ten or more times. The chain recombines TRBV3-1 with TRBJ2-5, with 9 nucleotides matching TRBD2. This CDR3 region has 16 residues. V shed 2 bases, J shed 5 bases, and the junction held 9 bases outside the gene matches. Per germline, CDR1 LGHDT and CDR2 YNNKEL (reference sequence). This CDR3 reads CASSQYVAGGRETQYF. CDR3 sequence (DNA): TGTGCCAGCAGCCAATACGTTGCGGGAGGGCGTGAGACCCAGTACTTC.